This TCR beta chain was sequenced in a study of Ad26.COV2.S vaccination and SARS-CoV-2 variants. Only one count was recorded for this clone. Only in-frame clones appear in the TCRdb table, and some are missing; sequencing was by immunoSEQ multiplex PCR. Of approximately 400,000 clones listed, about 91% are singletons. Germline V gene sequence: CDR1 MNHEY, CDR2 SVGEGT. This CDR3 comprises 15 residues. Between the trimmed V and J ends, which lost 2 bases and 0 bases, there was a span of 9 bases. This receptor was taken from a human donor who had recovered from COVID-19. The chain joins TRBV6-2 or TRBV6-3 to TRBJ2-3; possibly TRBD1 or TRBD2 for D (5 bases each). Sequenced material: peripheral blood, taken after recovery from COVID-19. The CDR3 sequence is CASSYGTDSTDTQYF. The CDR3 DNA reads TGTGCCAGCAGTTACGGGACGGATAGCACAGATACGCAGTATTTT.